The entry below describes one TCR beta chain. This clone has a handful of counts. Its antigen target is currently unknown. One base away there is no much larger clone; base qualities are not given. Counted from cysteine to phenylalanine, this CDR3 has 13 amino acids. Only the CDR3 region is kept as DNA, spanning 39 bases read in frame from base 1. V trim: 3 bases; J trim: 5 bases; unmatched bases: 2. CDR1 and CDR2 (MGHRA, YSYEKL) derive from the germline V gene. The sample is drawn from a study of radiation and T cells in renal cell carcinoma (TCRdb year 2020). Some background on the complete study: Samples came from a clinical trial, in which primary renal cell carcinomas received 15 Gy stereotactic body radiation therapy followed by nephrectomy 4 weeks later. A total of 4 million to 5 million unique CDR3 nucleotide sequences, encoding fewer than 3,000,000 unique CDR3 amino acid sequences, were found across all 50 or so samples. In total, approximately 51 samples, comprising 26 tumors and around 27 peripheral blood samples, were subjected to TCR beta sequencing.

TCR beta libraries were generated from genomic DNA with the immunoSEQ kit, following the manufacturer's recommendations. To prepare libraries, a first multiplex PCR with proprietary primers was run, followed by a second PCR that added unique barcodes, and a bead cleanup was done after each round. A kit-provided positive control reaction and a negative control reaction were included in every sample batch. The final libraries were assessed on an Agilent 4200 TapeStation D1000 ScreenTape, pooled by volume, and quantified by qPCR. Sequencing was performed on an Illumina NextSeq500 with a MidOutput 150-cycle cartridge, and 156 Read1 and 15 Index1 cycles were run with kit custom primers. The pooled library was loaded at approximately 0.95 pM with an approximately 22% PhiX control spike-in. The source study handled its data this way. Vendor-processed data were analyzed in R, with a clonotype defined as all T cells sharing the same CDR3 nucleotide sequence. In the clone abundance analyses, frequencies were normalized to the 10,000 most abundant clones in each sample. Before analysis, public T cell clones were removed, and these numbered fewer than five per sample on average. A difference in abundance of at least 32-fold between compartments was used to define tumor-enriched and baseline blood-enriched clonotypes. A beta-binomial differential abundance model was used to identify clonotypes that were expanded or contracted between blood time points. Similarity between tumor and blood repertoires was quantified using the Baroni-Urbani and Buser coefficient, and groups were compared with two-tailed Wilcoxon tests in R. What TCRdb holds here is the immuneACCESS table cut down to in-frame rearrangements. Part of the clones is not present; checked against another copy, under half of the missing clones reflect an unresolved V gene, and the others are unexplained. V, J and clone size reflect that table, while D and trimming were determined from the DNA. The sample table records 150,000 or so clones; roughly 90% of these occur just once. Approximately 12% of the sample is held by the ten biggest clonotypes.

On the study overall, not on this receptor specifically: Effects of radiation dose or scheduling on the TCR repertoire could not be addressed with the single-armed trial design. Because no pretreatment tumor biopsies were available, whether clonotypes were present in the tumor at baseline could not be determined. In blood, the top tumor clonotypes increased from baseline to 2 weeks after radiation and then shrank by 4 weeks, which suggests a temporary expansion of tumor-resident clones. Changes in the blood repertoire were not tracked past 4 weeks after treatment.

The meaning of the sample's time point label: blood 2 weeks post-SBRT. Reading the label with the study, this specimen's treatment or condition is: 15 Gy SBRT to primary tumor, nephrectomy 4 weeks later. To track tumor-enriched clonotypes, serial peripheral blood was sampled from radiation-treated patients at baseline and at 2 weeks and 4 weeks after SBRT. All patients had renal cell carcinoma with clear cell pathology. Genomic DNA for TCR sequencing was prepared using the QIAamp DNA Blood Mini Kit (Qiagen). The analyses included only samples that passed all quality control checks. This TCR derives from a woman aged 45-65 years with renal cell carcinoma. The specimen was blood, collected from a patient whose treatment included radiotherapy and nephrectomy. Rearrangement joined TRBV4-1 to TRBJ2-5, with TRBD1 identical over 8 junction bases. The DNA reads as follows: TGCGCCAGCAGCCAGAGACAGGGGGAGACCCAGTACTTC. It specifies CASSQRQGETQYF.